This T cell receptor (beta chain) came from a study of CD8+ T cells in alopecia areata. Findings and limits, study-wide: With patients, TCR sharing proved less clear than in mice, a difference possibly related to HLA. Higher clonality than in normal scalp was seen in lesional scalp, especially alopecia totalis/universalis.

This clone was detected only once. Its matching antigen is unknown. The J segment lost 1 base and the V segment lost 5 bases, leaving 9 bases of the junction unmatched. In germline, CDR1 is SGHTA, CDR2 FQGNSA. The CDR3 is 16 residues long. Reverse transcription of extracted RNA yielded cDNA, which provided the sequencing template. Data came from immunoSEQ multiplex PCR; TCRdb stores just in-frame clones and leaves some out. In the table there are about 110,000 clones, 50% to 70% of which are singletons. The chain employs TRBV7-2 and TRBJ1-2; 8 nucleotides match TRBD1. This TCR was sampled from a human donor with alopecia areata. Specimen: NKG2D-low CD8+ T cells sorted from blood. The CDR3 region is CASSGSRDRNNYGYTF. The CDR3 nucleotides read TGTGCCAGCAGCGGGAGCCGGGACAGGAATAACTATGGCTACACCTTC.